This T cell receptor beta chain was obtained from a study of blood T cell repertoires in COVID-19. This clone has more than one count but fewer than ten. Recruitment covered 20 to 25 US areas and drew participants whose ages spanned roughly 18 to 100 years. The V gene lost 4 bases and the J gene lost 0 bases, with 14 bases spanning the gap. The CDR3 totals 15 residues. CDR1 and CDR2 from the germline V gene are SGHDT and YYEEEE. Per the study methods: Reference gene primer amplification gave nucleated cell count estimates. Method: immunoSEQ multiplex PCR; TCRdb's copy keeps in-frame clones and lacks some. That table is the source of V, J and clone size, and D and trimming were worked out from the DNA. The sample yields approximately 160,000 clones, over 75% seen once.

The sequencing sample was made of PBMCs or T cells enriched from blood (not recorded which). The clonotype originates from a woman aged 50 to 65 who had recovered from COVID-19. This chain links TRBV5-6 with TRBJ2-7; tentative D call: TRBD2 (5 bases). As DNA, the CDR3 is TGTGCCAGCAGCCGGCTAGCCTTCCTCTCCTACGAGCAGTACTTC. Residues: CASSRLAFLSYEQYF. The entire variable domain, with the rest obtained from reference TRBV5-6 and TRBJ2-7, is as follows: DAGVTQSPTHLIKTRGQQVTLRCSPKSGHDTVSWYQQALGQGPQFIFQYYEEEERQRGNFPDRFSGHQFPNYSSELNVNALLLGDSALYLCASSRLAFLSYEQYFGPGTRLTVT.